This T cell receptor (beta chain) was identified during a study of blood T cells in healthy people across ages. General study points: Investigators viewed diversity estimates from one million T cells as underestimates, the study reported.

The CDR3 spans 17 residues. The ends lost 6 bases at V and 0 bases at J; junction bases unmatched: 4. This clonotype has a handful of counts. Its antigen is as yet unknown. Sample-barcoded 5' priming and a J-beta primer mix drove a second PCR of about 6 to 12 cycles. TCRdb analysed the 5' RACE reads with MiXCR anew, one entry per CDR3 protein. The top ten clones hold under 10% of a sample with 750,000 or so distinct CDR3 sequences, roughly 25% of them seen once. Another study also made use of these data, one on T cells of mothers and their children. From that report: Donation involved three healthy Caucasian mothers and the six children that they had. Addition of sample barcodes and 2-4 random nucleotides occurred through the M1S primer of the second PCR.

Input material: blood. The chain recombines TRBV12-3 or TRBV12-4 with TRBJ2-5, with 16 positions matching TRBD2. The sequence was collected from a boy aged 5-17 years in good health. In DNA, the CDR3 is TGTGCCAGCAGCGGGACTAGCGGGAGGGTGTACCAAGAGACCCAGTACTTC. Amino acid sequence: CASSGTSGRVYQETQYF.